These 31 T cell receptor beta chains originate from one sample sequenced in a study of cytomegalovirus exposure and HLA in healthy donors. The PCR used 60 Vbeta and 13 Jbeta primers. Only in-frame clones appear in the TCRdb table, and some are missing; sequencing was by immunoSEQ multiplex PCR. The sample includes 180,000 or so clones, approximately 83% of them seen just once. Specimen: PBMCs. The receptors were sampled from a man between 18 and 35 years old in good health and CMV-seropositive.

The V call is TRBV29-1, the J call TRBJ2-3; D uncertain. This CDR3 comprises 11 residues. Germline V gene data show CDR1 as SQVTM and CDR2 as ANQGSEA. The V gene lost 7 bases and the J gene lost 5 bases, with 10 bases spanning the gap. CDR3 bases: TGCAGCGCCCTCCACAGAGATACGCAGTATTTT. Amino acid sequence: CSALHRDTQYF.

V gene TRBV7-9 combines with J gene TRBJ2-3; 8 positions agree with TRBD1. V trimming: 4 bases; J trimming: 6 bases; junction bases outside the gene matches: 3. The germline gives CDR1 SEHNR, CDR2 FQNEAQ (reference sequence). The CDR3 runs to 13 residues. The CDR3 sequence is CASSSQGADTQYF. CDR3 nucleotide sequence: TGTGCCAGCAGCTCTCAGGGGGCGGATACGCAGTATTTT.

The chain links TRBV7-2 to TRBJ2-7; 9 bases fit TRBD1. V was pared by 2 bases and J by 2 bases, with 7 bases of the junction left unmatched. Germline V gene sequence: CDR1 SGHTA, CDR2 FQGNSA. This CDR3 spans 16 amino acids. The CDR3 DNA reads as TGTGCCAGCAGCTTAATCGCTAGGACAGGGGCCTACGAGCAGTACTTC. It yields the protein CASSLIARTGAYEQYF.

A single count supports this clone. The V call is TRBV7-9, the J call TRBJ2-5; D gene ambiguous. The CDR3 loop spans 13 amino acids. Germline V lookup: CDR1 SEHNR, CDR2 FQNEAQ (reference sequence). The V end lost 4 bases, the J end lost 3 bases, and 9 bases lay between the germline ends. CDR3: CASSSPREETQYF. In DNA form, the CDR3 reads TGTGCCAGCAGCTCCCCTAGAGAAGAGACCCAGTACTTC. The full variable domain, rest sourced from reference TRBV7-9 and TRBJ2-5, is DTGVSQNPRHKITKRGQNVTFRCDPISEHNRLYWYRQTLGQGPEFLTYFQNEAQLEKSRLLSDRFSAERPKGSFSTLEIQRTEQGDSAMYLCASSSPREETQYFGPGTRLLVL.

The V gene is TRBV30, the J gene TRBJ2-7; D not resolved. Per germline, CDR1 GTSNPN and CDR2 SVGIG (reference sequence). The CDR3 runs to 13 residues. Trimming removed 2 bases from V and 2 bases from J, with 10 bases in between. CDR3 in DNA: TGTGCCTGGAGTTGGGCACAGCCCTACGAGCAGTACTTC. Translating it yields CAWSWAQPYEQYF.

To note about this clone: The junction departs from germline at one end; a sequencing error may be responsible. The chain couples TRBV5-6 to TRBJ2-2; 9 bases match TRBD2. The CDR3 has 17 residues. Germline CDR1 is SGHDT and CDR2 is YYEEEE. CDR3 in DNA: TGTGCCGGCAGCCCGTTGGTTAGCGGGGGGAACACCGGGGAGCTGTTTTTT. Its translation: CAGSPLVSGGNTGELFF.

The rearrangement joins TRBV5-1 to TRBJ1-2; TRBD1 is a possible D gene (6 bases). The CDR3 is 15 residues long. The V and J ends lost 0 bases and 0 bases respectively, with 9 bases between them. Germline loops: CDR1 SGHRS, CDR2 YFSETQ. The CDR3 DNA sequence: TGCGCCAGCAGCTTGGAACGGACAGCTAACTATGGCTACACCTTC. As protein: CASSLERTANYGYTF.

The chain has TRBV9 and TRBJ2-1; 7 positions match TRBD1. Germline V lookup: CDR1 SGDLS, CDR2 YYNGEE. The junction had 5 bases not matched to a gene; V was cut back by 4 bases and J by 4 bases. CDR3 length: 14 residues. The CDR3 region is CASSTGEKYNEQFF. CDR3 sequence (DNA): TGTGCCAGCAGCACAGGGGAAAAATACAATGAGCAGTTCTTC. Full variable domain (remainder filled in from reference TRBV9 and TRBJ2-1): DSGVTQTPKHLITATGQRVTLRCSPRSGDLSVYWYQQSLDQGLQFLIQYYNGEERAKGNILERFSAQQFPDLHSELNLSSLELGDSALYFCASSTGEKYNEQFFGPGTRLTVL.

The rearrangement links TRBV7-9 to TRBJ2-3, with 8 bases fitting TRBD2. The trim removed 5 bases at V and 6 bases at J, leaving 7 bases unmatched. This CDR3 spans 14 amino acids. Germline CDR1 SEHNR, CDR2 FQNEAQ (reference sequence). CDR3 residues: CASSPAGGRDTQYF. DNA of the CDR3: TGTGCCAGCAGCCCCGCGGGAGGCAGGGATACGCAGTATTTT. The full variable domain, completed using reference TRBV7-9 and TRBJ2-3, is DTGVSQNPRHKITKRGQNVTFRCDPISEHNRLYWYRQTLGQGPEFLTYFQNEAQLEKSRLLSDRFSAERPKGSFSTLEIQRTEQGDSAMYLCASSPAGGRDTQYFGPGTRLTVL.

Written as DNA, the CDR3 is TGCGCCAGCAGCCAAGTGTCTCTGCAAGAGACCCAGTACTTC. Its translation: CASSQVSLQETQYF. The rearrangement links TRBV4-1 to TRBJ2-5; D remains unclear. Trimming left V 1 base short and J 2 bases short, with 8 bases between. Germline CDR1 is MGHRA and CDR2 is YSYEKL. The CDR3 runs 14 residues.

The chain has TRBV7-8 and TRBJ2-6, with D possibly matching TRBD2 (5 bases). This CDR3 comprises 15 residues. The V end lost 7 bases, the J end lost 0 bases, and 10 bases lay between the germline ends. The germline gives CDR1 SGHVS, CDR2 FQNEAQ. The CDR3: CASTQGSSGANVLTF. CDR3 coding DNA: TGTGCCAGCACCCAAGGGAGCTCTGGGGCCAACGTCCTGACTTTC.

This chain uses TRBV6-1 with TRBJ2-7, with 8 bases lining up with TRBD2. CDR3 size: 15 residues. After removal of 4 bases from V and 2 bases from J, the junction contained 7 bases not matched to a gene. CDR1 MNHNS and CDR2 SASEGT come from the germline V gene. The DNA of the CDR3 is TGTGCCAGCAGTGGATCTCCGGGGGGGCCCTACGAGCAGTACTTC. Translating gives CASSGSPGGPYEQYF.

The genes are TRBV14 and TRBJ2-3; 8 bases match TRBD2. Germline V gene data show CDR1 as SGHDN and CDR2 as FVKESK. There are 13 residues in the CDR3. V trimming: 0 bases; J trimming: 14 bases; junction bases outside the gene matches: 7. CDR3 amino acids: CASSQDTGTSRYF. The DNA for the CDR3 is TGTGCCAGCAGCCAAGATACCGGGACTAGTCGGTATTTT.

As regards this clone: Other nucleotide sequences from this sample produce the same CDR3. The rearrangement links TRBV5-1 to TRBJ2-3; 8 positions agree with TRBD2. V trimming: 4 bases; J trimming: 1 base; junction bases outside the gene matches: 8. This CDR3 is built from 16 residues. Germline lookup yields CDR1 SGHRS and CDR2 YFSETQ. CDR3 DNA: TGCGCCAGCAGCCAAAGAGGACTAGCCGGCACAGATACGCAGTATTTT. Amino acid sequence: CASSQRGLAGTDTQYF.

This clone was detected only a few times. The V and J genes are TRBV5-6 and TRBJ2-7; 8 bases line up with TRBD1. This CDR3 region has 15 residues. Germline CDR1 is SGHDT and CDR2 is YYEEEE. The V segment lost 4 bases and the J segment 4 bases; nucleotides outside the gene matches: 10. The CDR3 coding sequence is TGTGCCAGCAGCCGATTGGGACAGGAGCCTTACGAGCAGTACTTC. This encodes CASSRLGQEPYEQYF.

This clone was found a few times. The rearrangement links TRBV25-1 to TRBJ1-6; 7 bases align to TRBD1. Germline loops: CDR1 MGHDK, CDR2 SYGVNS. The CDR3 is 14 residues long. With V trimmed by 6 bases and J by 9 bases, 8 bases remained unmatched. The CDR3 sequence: CASSTGTAISPLHF. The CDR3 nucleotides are TGTGCCAGCAGCACCGGGACAGCAATTTCACCCCTCCACTTT.

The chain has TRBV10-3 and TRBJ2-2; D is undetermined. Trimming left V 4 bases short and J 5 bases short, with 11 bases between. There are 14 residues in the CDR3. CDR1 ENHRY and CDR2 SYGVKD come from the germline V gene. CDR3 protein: CAISVQLETGELFF. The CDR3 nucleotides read TGTGCCATCAGTGTGCAACTTGAGACCGGGGAGCTGTTTTTT.

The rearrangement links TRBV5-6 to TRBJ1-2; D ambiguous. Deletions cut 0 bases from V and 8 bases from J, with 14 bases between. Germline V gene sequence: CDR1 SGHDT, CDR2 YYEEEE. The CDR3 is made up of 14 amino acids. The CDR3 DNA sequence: TGTGCCAGCAGCTTGGACCAGGTGGTGCGAGGCTACACCTTC. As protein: CASSLDQVVRGYTF.

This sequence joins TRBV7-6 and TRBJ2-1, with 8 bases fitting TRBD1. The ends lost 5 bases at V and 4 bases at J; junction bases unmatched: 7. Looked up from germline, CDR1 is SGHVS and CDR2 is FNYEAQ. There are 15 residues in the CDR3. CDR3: CASSQGTGDYNEQFF. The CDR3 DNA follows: TGTGCCAGCAGCCAGGGGACAGGCGATTACAATGAGCAGTTCTTC.

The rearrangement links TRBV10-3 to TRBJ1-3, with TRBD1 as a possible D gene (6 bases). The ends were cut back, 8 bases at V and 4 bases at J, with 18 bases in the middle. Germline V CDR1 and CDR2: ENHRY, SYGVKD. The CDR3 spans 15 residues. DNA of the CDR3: TGTGCCATCCGAACGCGGGGGGCGCTGGGAAACACCATATATTTT. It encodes CAIRTRGALGNTIYF.

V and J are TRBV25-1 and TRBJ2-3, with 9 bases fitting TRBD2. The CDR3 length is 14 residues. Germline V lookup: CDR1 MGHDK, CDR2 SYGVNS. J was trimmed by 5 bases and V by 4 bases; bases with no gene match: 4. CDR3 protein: CASSASGEGDTQYF. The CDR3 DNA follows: TGTGCCAGCAGTGCTAGCGGGGAGGGAGATACGCAGTATTTT.

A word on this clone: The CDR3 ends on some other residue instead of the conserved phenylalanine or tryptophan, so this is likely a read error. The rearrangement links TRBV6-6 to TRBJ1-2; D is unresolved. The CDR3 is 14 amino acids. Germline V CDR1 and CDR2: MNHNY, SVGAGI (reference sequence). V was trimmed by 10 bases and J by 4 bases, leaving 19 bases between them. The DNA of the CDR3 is TGTGCCATGCTGGTTCCAGGAATGGCCTATGGCTACACCCTC. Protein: CAMLVPGMAYGYTL.

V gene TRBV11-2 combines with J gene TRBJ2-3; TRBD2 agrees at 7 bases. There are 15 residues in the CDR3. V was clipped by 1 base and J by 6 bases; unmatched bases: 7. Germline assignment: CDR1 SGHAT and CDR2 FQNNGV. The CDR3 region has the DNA TGTGCCAGCAGCTTAGGGACCGCTAGCGGCGATACGCAGTATTTT. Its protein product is CASSLGTASGDTQYF.

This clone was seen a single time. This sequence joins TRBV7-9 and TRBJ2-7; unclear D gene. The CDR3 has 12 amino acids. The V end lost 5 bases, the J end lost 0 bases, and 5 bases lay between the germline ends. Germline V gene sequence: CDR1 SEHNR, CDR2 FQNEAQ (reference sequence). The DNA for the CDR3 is TGTGCCAGCAGCCTGAGCTCCTACGAGCAGTACTTC. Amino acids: CASSLSSYEQYF.

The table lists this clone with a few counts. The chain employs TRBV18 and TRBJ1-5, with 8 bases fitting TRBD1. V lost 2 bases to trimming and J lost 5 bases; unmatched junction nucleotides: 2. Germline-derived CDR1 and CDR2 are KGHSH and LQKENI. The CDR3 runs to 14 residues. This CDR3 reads CASSPGTGHQPQHF. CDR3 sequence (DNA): TGTGCCAGCTCACCAGGGACAGGCCATCAGCCCCAGCATTTT. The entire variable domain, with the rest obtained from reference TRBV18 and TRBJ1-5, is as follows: NAGVMQNPRHLVRRRGQEARLRCSPMKGHSHVYWYRQLPEEGLKFMVYLQKENIIDESGMPKERFSAEFPKEGPSILRIQQVVRGDSAAYFCASSPGTGHQPQHFGDGTRLSIL.

The CDR3: CASSPLERGAYNEQFF. CDR3 DNA sequence: TGTGCCAGCAGCCCCTTGGAGCGGGGAGCATACAATGAGCAGTTCTTC. V and J are TRBV9 and TRBJ2-1; 7 bases align to TRBD2. This CDR3 has 16 residues. CDR1 and CDR2 from the germline V gene are SGDLS and YYNGEE. Unmatched junction bases numbered 11, after V lost 4 bases and J lost 4 bases.

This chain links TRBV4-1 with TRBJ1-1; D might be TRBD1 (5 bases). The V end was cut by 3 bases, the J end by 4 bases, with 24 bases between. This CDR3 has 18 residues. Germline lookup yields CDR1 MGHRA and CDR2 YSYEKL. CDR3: CASSHPSQVPRQGTEAFF. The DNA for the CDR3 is TGCGCCAGCAGCCACCCCTCTCAGGTGCCCCGCCAGGGCACTGAAGCTTTCTTT.

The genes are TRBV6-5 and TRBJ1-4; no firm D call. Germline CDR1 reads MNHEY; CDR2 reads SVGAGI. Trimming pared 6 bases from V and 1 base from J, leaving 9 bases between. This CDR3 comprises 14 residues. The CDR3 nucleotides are TGTGCCAGCAGCGAACACCAAACTAATGAAAAACTGTTTTTT. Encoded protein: CASSEHQTNEKLFF.

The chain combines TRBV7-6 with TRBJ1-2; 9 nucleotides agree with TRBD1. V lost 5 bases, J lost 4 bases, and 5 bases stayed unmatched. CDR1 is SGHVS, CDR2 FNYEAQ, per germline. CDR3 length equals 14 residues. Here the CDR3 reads CASSPGTGIYGYTF. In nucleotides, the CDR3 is TGTGCCAGCAGCCCTGGGACAGGGATCTATGGCTACACCTTC.

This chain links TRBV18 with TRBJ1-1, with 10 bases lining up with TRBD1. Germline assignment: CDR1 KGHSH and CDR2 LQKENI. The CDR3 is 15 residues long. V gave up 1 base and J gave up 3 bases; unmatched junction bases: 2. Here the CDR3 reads CASSPRQGADTEAFF. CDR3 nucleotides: TGTGCCAGCTCACCACGACAGGGGGCTGACACTGAAGCTTTCTTT.

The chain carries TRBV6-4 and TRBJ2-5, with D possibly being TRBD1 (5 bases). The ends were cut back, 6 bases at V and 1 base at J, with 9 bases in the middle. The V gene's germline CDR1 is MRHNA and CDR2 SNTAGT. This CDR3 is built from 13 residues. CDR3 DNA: TGTGCCAGCAGGACAGCAATCCAAGAGACCCAGTACTTC. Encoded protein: CASRTAIQETQYF.